One and the same sample provided the 15 T cell receptor beta chains below, sequenced in a study of blood T cell repertoires in COVID-19. Assay: immunoSEQ multiplex PCR; the TCRdb copy retains only in-frame clones and omits some. This sample has about 390,000 clones, with 80% to 90% found just once. Sequencing input: peripheral blood. These receptor sequences come from a woman in her sixties or seventies with COVID-19, enrolled during active disease.

This chain links TRBV7-9 with TRBJ1-6; no clear D gene. V was pared by 8 bases and J by 6 bases, with 11 bases between. The CDR3 loop spans 13 amino acids. CDR1 and CDR2 (germline): SEHNR, FQNEAQ (reference sequence). CDR3 region: CASHWGGNSPLHF. CDR3 nucleotides: TGTGCCAGCCATTGGGGAGGTAATTCACCCCTCCACTTT.

The chain links TRBV28 to TRBJ2-5; 12 positions agree with TRBD1. V lost 4 bases, J lost 5 bases, and 5 bases stayed unmatched. The length of the CDR3 is 15 residues. The germline V gene encodes CDR1 MDHEN and CDR2 SYDVKM. CDR3 in amino acids: CASSSGQGALETQYF. DNA for the CDR3: TGTGCCAGCAGTTCGGGACAGGGGGCCCTGGAGACCCAGTACTTC. Full variable domain (missing parts from reference TRBV28 and TRBJ2-5): DVKVTQSSRYLVKRTGEKVFLECVQDMDHENMFWYRQDPGLGLRLIYFSYDVKMKEKGDIPEGYSVSREKKERFSLILESASTNQTSMYLCASSSGQGALETQYFGPGTRLLVL.

The chain has TRBV27 and TRBJ1-2; 9 nucleotides align to TRBD1. Trimming at V came to 6 bases and at J to 4 bases, leaving 9 bases not matched to a gene. Per germline, CDR1 MNHEY and CDR2 SMNVEV (reference sequence). This CDR3 has 15 amino acids. For the CDR3, the DNA is TGTGCCAGCAGCCTAGGACAGGGGTGGCTCTATGGCTACACCTTC. Translating it yields CASSLGQGWLYGYTF.

This chain joins TRBV6-1 and TRBJ1-1; D ambiguous. Trimming took off 2 bases at V and 5 bases at J, with 12 bases between the two ends. Germline CDR1 is MNHNS and CDR2 is SASEGT. The CDR3 extends over 14 amino acids. This CDR3 reads CASSEPGGFTEAFF. The DNA for the CDR3 is TGTGCCAGCAGTGAACCAGGAGGGTTTACTGAAGCTTTCTTT.

This chain uses TRBV21-1 with TRBJ2-7; TRBD1 was called by the table and not checked on the DNA. TRBV21-1 is reported as a pseudogene. The CDR3 covers 15 residues. CDR3: CASSKPGQEPYEQYF. The CDR3, as DNA: TGTGCCAGCAGCAAACCGGGACAGGAACCTTACGAGCAGTACTTC.

The chain joins TRBV6-5 to TRBJ1-6, with D unresolved. CDR1 is MNHEY, CDR2 SVGAGI, per germline. The CDR3 has 13 amino acids. Trimming took off 8 bases at V and 4 bases at J, with 9 bases between the two ends. The CDR3 DNA reads TGTGCCAGCCTCGGGAATTATAATTCACCCCTCCACTTT. This gives the protein CASLGNYNSPLHF.

The CDR3 DNA is TGTGCCAGCAGCCAATGGGGACAGGCTGGCAATCAGCCCCAGCATTTT. Translated: CASSQWGQAGNQPQHF. The V gene is TRBV6-2 or TRBV6-3, the J gene TRBJ1-5, with 8 positions matching TRBD1. The CDR3 has 16 residues. V trimming: 6 bases; J trimming: 2 bases; junction bases outside the gene matches: 9. Germline CDR1 is MNHEY and CDR2 is SVGEGT.

The rearrangement joins TRBV7-9 to TRBJ1-1; D is perhaps TRBD1 (6 bases). V was trimmed by 5 bases and J by 7 bases, leaving 17 bases between them. The CDR3 covers 14 residues. Germline CDR1 and CDR2: SEHNR and FQNEAQ (reference sequence). CDR3 region: CASSHRTVFHEAFF. The CDR3 coding sequence is TGTGCCAGCAGCCACCGGACAGTGTTCCATGAAGCTTTCTTT.

There are a few counts of this clone. This rearrangement joins TRBV11-1 to TRBJ2-3; 8 bases fit TRBD2. Losses at the gene ends were 2 bases for V and 7 bases for J; bases not matched to a gene: 11. This CDR3 is built from 16 residues. Germline V gene lookup returns CDR1 SGHAT and CDR2 FQDESV (reference sequence). The DNA of the CDR3 is TGTGCCAGCAGCTTAAGTTCGACTAGCGCGAGGCATACGCAGTATTTT. Its protein is CASSLSSTSARHTQYF. Full variable domain (remainder filled in from reference TRBV11-1 and TRBJ2-3): EAEVAQSPRYKITEKSQAVAFWCDPISGHATLYWYRQILGQGPELLVQFQDESVVDDSQLPKDRFSAERLKGVDSTLKIQPAELGDSAMYLCASSLSSTSARHTQYFGPGTRLTVL.

This sequence joins TRBV6-6 and TRBJ1-2, with D perhaps TRBD1 (5 bases). Germline CDR1 MNHNY, CDR2 SVGAGI (reference sequence). V was trimmed by 1 base and J by 6 bases, leaving 12 bases between them. The length of the CDR3 is 14 residues. As DNA, the CDR3 is TGTGCCAGCAGTTACTTAGCAGGGAGGGATGGCTACACCTTC. Translated: CASSYLAGRDGYTF.

This rearrangement joins TRBV9 to TRBJ1-2; D unresolved. Germline CDR1 and CDR2: SGDLS and YYNGEE. This CDR3 has 13 residues. Deletions cut 3 bases from V and 8 bases from J, with 14 bases between. The CDR3: CASSAGHSLGYTF. CDR3 nucleotide sequence: TGTGCCAGCAGCGCCGGTCACTCCTTAGGCTACACCTTC.

The chain carries TRBV6-4 and TRBJ2-2; D possibly corresponds to TRBD1 (7 bases). Germline-derived CDR1 and CDR2 are MRHNA and SNTAGT. The CDR3 sequence is 13 residues long. V lost 8 bases and J lost 4, with 11 bases in between. CDR3 region: CASRQGGTGELFF. In DNA form, the CDR3 reads TGTGCCAGCCGACAGGGAGGCACCGGGGAGCTGTTTTTT.

This sequence joins TRBV5-6 and TRBJ1-3; D unresolved. This CDR3 comprises 15 residues. Germline V gene sequence: CDR1 SGHDT, CDR2 YYEEEE. The V gene lost 0 bases and the J gene lost 2 bases, with 9 bases spanning the gap. The CDR3 coding sequence is TGTGCCAGCAGCTTGGACGGAGGAACTGGAAACACCATATATTTT. This encodes CASSLDGGTGNTIYF.

Details on this clone: The same CDR3 arises from other DNA sequences in this sample as well. V is TRBV2 and J is TRBJ2-5, with 12 bases matching TRBD2. From germline, CDR1 is SNHLY and CDR2 FYNNEI. J gave up 5 bases and V 7 bases, and 5 bases lay outside the gene matches. The CDR3 runs to 14 residues. CDR3 loop: CASTASGGAETQYF. The DNA for the CDR3 is TGTGCCAGCACTGCTAGCGGGGGGGCGGAGACCCAGTACTTC.

V gene TRBV5-1 combines with J gene TRBJ2-7; possibly TRBD1 for D (6 bases). Trimming cost V 3 bases and J 6 bases, with 19 bases left between them. The CDR3 is made up of 15 amino acids. Germline CDR1 SGHRS, CDR2 YFSETQ. CDR3 sequence: CASSWNGDLGGEQYF. As DNA, the CDR3 is TGCGCCAGCAGCTGGAACGGGGATCTAGGGGGCGAGCAGTACTTC.